The 27 T cell receptor beta chains below come from one sample, sequenced in a study of vaccination effects on CD4 cells after COVID-19. Following 10 days of culture, CD4+ T cells were isolated. Participants received two doses of either the BNT162b2 or mRNA-1273 vaccine. Antigens for these TCRs are unknown. Profiling relied on immunoSEQ multiplex PCR, and the TCRdb table lists in-frame clones only, not all of them. The sample lists around 66,000 clones, 70% to 75% occurring once. Sequenced here: CD4+ T cells from PBMCs cultured without peptide, sampled after COVID-19 vaccination. The receptors shown here come from a human donor who received a COVID-19 vaccine.

The gene calls are TRBV4-3 and TRBJ1-2, with a possible D match to TRBD1 (5 bases). This CDR3 contains 14 residues. Between the trimmed V and J ends, which lost 4 bases and 1 base, there was a span of 10 bases. Looked up from germline, CDR1 is LGHNA and CDR2 is YSLEER. The CDR3 is CASSLTTDNYGYTF. The CDR3 nucleotides are TGCGCCAGCAGCCTCACGACAGATAACTATGGCTACACCTTC.

The chain uses TRBV6-6 and TRBJ1-1; unclear D gene. CDR3 length: 13 amino acids. The germline CDR1 and CDR2 sequences are MNHNY and SVGAGI (reference sequence). V lost 0 bases and J 6 bases, leaving 8 bases between the germline ends. The CDR3 DNA sequence: TGTGCCAGCAGTTACTCGTTCGGGTCTGAAGCTTTCTTT. Its translation: CASSYSFGSEAFF.

This clone was seen a few times. J is TRBJ1-5 and V is TRBV7-8; 8 nucleotides align to TRBD1. Losses at the gene ends were 7 bases for V and 7 bases for J; bases not matched to a gene: 6. The CDR3 runs 13 residues. The germline V gene encodes CDR1 SGHVS and CDR2 FQNEAQ. The CDR3 nucleotides are TGTGCCAGCACCGGGACAGGCCGGCAGCCCCAGCATTTT. Its translation is CASTGTGRQPQHF.

The V gene is TRBV11-1, the J gene TRBJ1-3; no clear D gene. This CDR3 contains 13 residues. The germline V and J ends were trimmed by 3 bases and 3 bases, with 6 bases remaining between them. Germline lookup yields CDR1 SGHAT and CDR2 FQDESV (reference sequence). The DNA for the CDR3 is TGTGCCAGCAGCTTGGAAATTGGAAACACCATATATTTT. This codes for CASSLEIGNTIYF.

The chain uses TRBV10-3 and TRBJ1-2; no clear D. The CDR3 extends over 13 amino acids. The germline V gene encodes CDR1 ENHRY and CDR2 SYGVKD. Trimming took off 3 bases at V and 0 bases at J, with 5 bases between the two ends. CDR3 region: CAISDGTNYGYTF. The DNA for the CDR3 is TGTGCCATCAGTGACGGCACTAACTATGGCTACACCTTC.

The chain combines TRBV5-4 with TRBJ1-2; D unclear. This CDR3 region has 13 residues. The germline V and J ends were trimmed by 2 bases and 0 bases, with 5 bases remaining between them. Per germline, CDR1 SGHNT and CDR2 YYREEE (reference sequence). The CDR3: CASSLRTNYGYTF. The CDR3 DNA reads as TGTGCCAGCAGCTTAAGGACTAACTATGGCTACACCTTC. Full variable domain (rest looked up from reference TRBV5-4 and TRBJ1-2): ETGVTQSPTHLIKTRGQQVTLRCSSQSGHNTVSWYQQALGQGPQFIFQYYREEENGRGNFPPRFSGLQFPNYSSELNVNALELDDSALYLCASSLRTNYGYTFGSGTRLTVV.

This clone was detected a few times. V gene TRBV7-9 combines with J gene TRBJ2-7, with D uncertain. V lost 1 base, J lost 4 bases, and 5 bases lay in between. The CDR3 runs to 12 residues. CDR1 and CDR2 (germline): SEHNR, FQNEAQ (reference sequence). DNA of the CDR3: TGTGCCAGCAGCTTAGTCCCTTACGAGCAGTACGTC. Residues: CASSLVPYEQYV.

The CDR3 here is CASSPQRGPRDTQYF. The DNA of the CDR3 is TGTGCCAGCAGCCCGCAGAGGGGGCCACGGGATACGCAGTATTTT. J is TRBJ2-3 and V is TRBV3-1 (or the pseudogene TRBV3-2); TRBD1 matches 7 bases. CDR3 size: 15 residues. Germline V CDR1 and CDR2: LGHDT, YNNKEL (reference sequence). The J segment lost 6 bases and the V segment lost 4 bases, leaving 10 bases of the junction unmatched.

The chain has TRBV5-1 and TRBJ1-2; D gene uncertain. Germline V gene lookup returns CDR1 SGHRS and CDR2 YFSETQ. V lost 4 bases and J lost 4, with 8 bases in between. The CDR3 totals 12 residues. The CDR3 nucleotides read TGCGCCAGCAGCCCGGGCGTCTATGGCTACACCTTC. Amino acid sequence: CASSPGVYGYTF.

This clone was recorded once. The chain links TRBV6-5 to TRBJ1-1; D uncertain. The CDR3 covers 13 residues. V dropped 2 bases and J dropped 0 bases, with 4 bases sitting between them. Germline V gives CDR1 MNHEY, CDR2 SVGAGI. CDR3 nucleotide sequence: TGTGCCAGCAGTTACCCGCTGAACACTGAAGCTTTCTTT. Residues: CASSYPLNTEAFF.

The table lists this clone with a count of one. The chain carries TRBV18 and TRBJ2-2; no firm D call. Per germline, CDR1 KGHSH and CDR2 LQKENI. V was cut by 0 bases and J by 5 bases, with 10 bases left in between. There are 15 residues in the CDR3. The CDR3 loop is CASSPPPGWTGELFF. The CDR3 nucleotides read TGTGCCAGCTCACCACCACCGGGTTGGACCGGGGAGCTGTTTTTT.

This chain joins TRBV6-5 and TRBJ2-5, with 7 bases identical to TRBD1. This CDR3 has 14 residues. Germline V lookup: CDR1 MNHEY, CDR2 SVGAGI. V shed 6 bases and J 5 bases; nucleotides not matched to a gene: 9. The CDR3 spells CASRVTGSFETQYF. As DNA, the CDR3 is TGTGCCAGCAGAGTGACAGGGTCGTTCGAGACCCAGTACTTC.

This clone showed up just a few times. J is TRBJ1-1 and V is TRBV19, with D perhaps TRBD1 (5 bases). CDR3 size: 13 residues. The V gene's germline CDR1 is LNHDA and CDR2 SQIVND (reference sequence). With 7 bases removed from V and 3 bases from J, the gap between germline ends came to 12 bases. The CDR3: CASTRDGYTEAFF. DNA of the CDR3: TGTGCCAGTACCCGGGACGGTTACACTGAAGCTTTCTTT.

The chain has TRBV28 and TRBJ2-5, with D hard to call. The germline CDR1 and CDR2 sequences are MDHEN and SYDVKM. V dropped 6 bases and J dropped 1 base, with 15 bases sitting between them. The CDR3 spans 15 residues. The CDR3 sequence is CASRIRDTRQETQYF. CDR3 sequence (DNA): TGTGCCAGCAGAATCAGAGATACGCGCCAAGAGACCCAGTACTTC.

The chain is built from TRBV29-1 and TRBJ1-1; D is possibly TRBD1 (5 bases). The CDR3 sequence is 14 residues long. V shed 6 bases and J shed 0 bases, with 14 bases lying between them. Germline CDR1 reads SQVTM; CDR2 reads ANQGSEA. CDR3 sequence (DNA): TGCAGCGTGGGGCCGGGTATAATGAACACTGAAGCTTTCTTT. It translates to CSVGPGIMNTEAFF.

The V call is TRBV5-1, the J call TRBJ1-3; D remains unclear. The CDR3 length is 15 residues. CDR1 is SGHRS and CDR2 is YFSETQ in the germline V gene. V lost 0 bases, J lost 2 bases, and 9 bases lay in between. This CDR3 reads CASSLGPTTGNTIYF. The CDR3 nucleotides are TGCGCCAGCAGCTTGGGACCTACCACTGGAAACACCATATATTTT. Full variable domain (rest looked up from reference TRBV5-1 and TRBJ1-3): KAGVTQTPRYLIKTRGQQVTLSCSPISGHRSVSWYQQTPGQGLQFLFEYFSETQRNKGNFPGRFSGRQFSNSRSEMNVSTLELGDSALYLCASSLGPTTGNTIYFGEGSWLTVV.

This chain connects TRBV12-5 to TRBJ1-2, with D maybe TRBD1 (5 bases). The CDR3 sequence is 12 residues long. Trimming shortened V by 6 bases and J by 5 bases, and 10 bases separated the two germline ends. CDR1 is LGHNT and CDR2 is FRNRAP in the germline V gene. CDR3 amino acids: CASGRDFYGYTF. CDR3 nucleotides: TGTGCTAGTGGAAGGGACTTTTATGGCTACACCTTC.

The rearrangement uses TRBV19 and TRBJ1-3, with D maybe TRBD1 (5 bases). Per germline, CDR1 LNHDA and CDR2 SQIVND (reference sequence). CDR3 length equals 17 residues. V dropped 3 bases and J dropped 1 base, with 16 bases sitting between them. The CDR3, as DNA: TGTGCCAGTAGTATCCATACCGGGACCAGATCTGGAAACACCATATATTTT. Protein: CASSIHTGTRSGNTIYF.

This clone was observed once. The genes are TRBV4-2 and TRBJ2-4; 9 bases are a match to TRBD1. With V trimmed by 0 bases and J by 4 bases, 10 bases remained unmatched. This CDR3 comprises 18 residues. The V gene's germline CDR1 is LGHNA and CDR2 YNFKEQ. CDR3 sequence reads: CASSQEGPQQGAKNIQYF. The CDR3 DNA reads TGTGCCAGCAGCCAAGAGGGTCCCCAACAGGGGGCGAAAAACATTCAGTACTTC.

V and J are TRBV5-1 and TRBJ1-2, with 10 bases aligning to TRBD1. There are 15 residues in the CDR3. CDR1 and CDR2 from the germline V gene are SGHRS and YFSETQ. J gave up 4 bases and V 2 bases, and 5 bases lay outside the gene matches. The CDR3 here is CASSFGTGATYGYTF. CDR3 DNA: TGCGCCAGCAGCTTCGGGACAGGGGCGACCTATGGCTACACCTTC.

V is TRBV5-1 and J is TRBJ2-3, with D perhaps given as TRBD1 or TRBD2 (6 bases each). CDR3 length equals 14 residues. The germline CDR1 and CDR2 sequences are SGHRS and YFSETQ. V was trimmed by 6 bases and J by 2 bases, leaving 13 bases between them. The CDR3 nucleotides are TGCGCCAGCATCGACCCGGGGGCCACAGATACGCAGTATTTT. Amino acid sequence: CASIDPGATDTQYF. Full variable domain (remainder filled in from reference TRBV5-1 and TRBJ2-3): KAGVTQTPRYLIKTRGQQVTLSCSPISGHRSVSWYQQTPGQGLQFLFEYFSETQRNKGNFPGRFSGRQFSNSRSEMNVSTLELGDSALYLCASIDPGATDTQYFGPGTRLTVL.

The rearrangement links TRBV7-8 to TRBJ1-1; tentatively, D is TRBD1 (5 bases). Trimming took off 2 bases at V and 4 bases at J, with 11 bases between the two ends. Germline CDR1 and CDR2: SGHVS and FQNEAQ. The CDR3 extends over 14 amino acids. CDR3 in amino acids: CASSLQGLATEAFF. The CDR3 region has the DNA TGTGCCAGCAGCTTACAGGGCTTAGCCACTGAAGCTTTCTTT.

V gene TRBV6-5 combines with J gene TRBJ1-1; 9 positions match TRBD1. CDR3 length: 14 residues. CDR1 and CDR2 from the germline V gene are MNHEY and SVGAGI. J was trimmed by 4 bases and V by 8 bases; bases with no gene match: 8. The CDR3 region has the DNA TGTGCCAGCTGCCTAAGGACAGGGGTCACTGAAGCTTTCTTT. This translates into CASCLRTGVTEAFF.

The J gene is TRBJ2-5, the V gene TRBV3-1 (or the pseudogene TRBV3-2), with 8 nucleotides matching TRBD2. Germline assignment: CDR1 LGHDT and CDR2 YNNKEL (reference sequence). This CDR3 comprises 13 residues. Trimming cost V 6 bases and J 1 base; bases outside gene matches: 1. The CDR3 DNA sequence: TGTGCCAGCAGGAGCGGGGGCCAAGAGACCCAGTACTTC. Amino acids: CASRSGGQETQYF.

This clone was counted a few times. V usage is TRBV3-1 (or the pseudogene TRBV3-2) and J usage is TRBJ1-5; D ambiguous. Deletions cut 0 bases from V and 11 bases from J, with 11 bases between. Germline CDR1 reads LGHDT; CDR2 reads YNNKEL (reference sequence). The length of the CDR3 is 13 residues. The CDR3 nucleotides read TGTGCCAGCAGCCAAGAGGGGAGCATCACCCAGCATTTT. Translated, it gives CASSQEGSITQHF.

Here the CDR3 DNA reads TGTGCCAGCAGGAGGAACACTGGAAACACCATATATTTT. Translated, it gives CASRRNTGNTIYF. The chain recombines TRBV2 with TRBJ1-3; the D is unclear. V was trimmed by 6 bases and J by 2 bases, leaving 8 bases between them. CDR1 and CDR2 (germline): SNHLY, FYNNEI. The length of the CDR3 is 13 residues.

J is TRBJ1-1 and V is TRBV29-1; no firm D call. The germline V gene encodes CDR1 SQVTM and CDR2 ANQGSEA. V lost 7 bases and J 3 bases, leaving 9 bases between the germline ends. CDR3 length equals 11 residues. The DNA for the CDR3 is TGCAGCGGAGGAGGGTACACTGAAGCTTTCTTT. Translation gives CSGGGYTEAFF.